The rows below give T cell receptor beta chains drawn from one sample of a study of blood T cells in healthy people across ages. TCRdb reanalysed the 5' RACE reads using MiXCR and keeps one entry per CDR3 protein. The data hold about 1.7 million distinct CDR3 sequences, with 28% observed a single time. Input material: blood. These receptors all come from a woman in her thirties in good health. CDR3s include the opening cysteine and the closing phenylalanine or tryptophan. The order of the fields is CDR3 DNA, CDR3 protein, D gene, J gene, clone size, V gene. A D gene is named only where the DNA matches it firmly. Size values are once, few and many counts, or a class for expanded clones, and some rows have none.

CDR3nt: TGTGCCAGCAGTATTATTGCGGGGGTCAACTATGGCTACACCTTC
CDR3aa: CASSIIAGVNYGYTF
d_gene: NA
j_gene: TRBJ1-2
abundance: few
v_gene: TRBV28

CDR3nt: TGCGCCAGCAGCTTGGAGGGTAGTGGGAACTATGGCTACACCTTC
CDR3aa: CASSLEGSGNYGYTF
d_gene: NA
j_gene: TRBJ1-2
abundance: few
v_gene: TRBV5-1

CDR3nt: TGTGCCAGCAGTTACTCGAGGTCCCACTATAGCACAGATACGCAGTATTTT
CDR3aa: CASSYSRSHYSTDTQYF
d_gene: NA
j_gene: TRBJ2-3
abundance: few
v_gene: TRBV6-5

CDR3nt: TGTGCCAGCAGCGTTCTGGGGGTCTATAATTCACCCCTCCACTTT
CDR3aa: CASSVLGVYNSPLHF
d_gene: NA
j_gene: TRBJ1-6
abundance: once
v_gene: TRBV7-9

CDR3nt: TGCGCCAGCTTCTTTACAAGGGGCAATCAGCCCCAGCATTTT
CDR3aa: CASFFTRGNQPQHF
d_gene: NA
j_gene: TRBJ1-5
abundance: few
v_gene: TRBV5-1

CDR3nt: TGTGCCAGCGGATGGTGGGAGCCGGACCTTGGGAATGAGCAGTACTTC
CDR3aa: CASGWWEPDLGNEQYF
d_gene: NA
j_gene: TRBJ2-4
abundance: NA
v_gene: TRBV12-3/TRBV12-4

CDR3nt: TGTGCCAGCTTATCGCCCTATGGCTACACCTTC
CDR3aa: CASLSPYGYTF
d_gene: NA
j_gene: TRBJ1-2
abundance: NA
v_gene: TRBV28

CDR3nt: TGTGCCAGCAGCTTGGAACTAGGGCAGGGGGGCACTGGGGCTAACGCCCTGACTTTC
CDR3aa: CASSLELGQGGTGANALTF
d_gene: NA
j_gene: TRBJ2-6
abundance: few
v_gene: TRBV7-2

CDR3nt: TGCGCCAGCAGCCTAAAAAAAGGCGGGGGTTATGAAGAGACCCAGTACTTC
CDR3aa: CASSLKKGGGYEETQYF
d_gene: TRBD2
j_gene: TRBJ2-5
abundance: NA
v_gene: TRBV4-1

CDR3nt: TGTGCCAGCAGCCCCGGGGTAGTTGGTCAGCCCCAGCATTTT
CDR3aa: CASSPGVVGQPQHF
d_gene: NA
j_gene: TRBJ1-5
abundance: NA
v_gene: TRBV7-9

CDR3nt: TGTGCCAGCAGCCGCGGACTAGCGTTGGGGTACGAGCAGTACTTC
CDR3aa: CASSRGLALGYEQYF
d_gene: TRBD2
j_gene: TRBJ2-7
abundance: many
v_gene: TRBV7-6

CDR3nt: TGCAGTAGCGGGTCAGGGCACTACAATGAGCAGTTCTTC
CDR3aa: CSSGSGHYNEQFF
d_gene: NA
j_gene: TRBJ2-1
abundance: NA
v_gene: TRBV20-1

CDR3nt: TGCAGTGCTGGAAGACTAGCGGGGAACCAAGAGACCCAGTACTTC
CDR3aa: CSAGRLAGNQETQYF
d_gene: TRBD2
j_gene: TRBJ2-5
abundance: few
v_gene: TRBV20-1

CDR3nt: TGTGCCAGCTCAGTTTTTGCGGGCGCCTACAATGAGCAGTTCTTC
CDR3aa: CASSVFAGAYNEQFF
d_gene: NA
j_gene: TRBJ2-1
abundance: NA
v_gene: TRBV6-5

CDR3nt: TGTGCCAGCATCCATCCAAGCGGCACAGATACGCAGTATTTT
CDR3aa: CASIHPSGTDTQYF
d_gene: NA
j_gene: TRBJ2-3
abundance: NA
v_gene: TRBV12-3/TRBV12-4

CDR3nt: TGTGCCAGCAGCCAAGACCCCAGGGGAGGCTATGGCTACACCTTC
CDR3aa: CASSQDPRGGYGYTF
d_gene: NA
j_gene: TRBJ1-2
abundance: few
v_gene: TRBV14

CDR3nt: TGTGCCAGTGGCGTAAAAGGGGACACTGAAGCTTTCTTT
CDR3aa: CASGVKGDTEAFF
d_gene: NA
j_gene: TRBJ1-1
abundance: NA
v_gene: TRBV19

CDR3nt: TGTGCCAGCAGCCCGGACAGGTCAGGACCTGGAAACACCATATATTTT
CDR3aa: CASSPDRSGPGNTIYF
d_gene: TRBD1
j_gene: TRBJ1-3
abundance: NA
v_gene: TRBV11-2

CDR3nt: TGTGCCAGCAGTTTTGACAGCGCCGAGCAGTACTTC
CDR3aa: CASSFDSAEQYF
d_gene: NA
j_gene: TRBJ2-7
abundance: NA
v_gene: TRBV28

CDR3nt: TGTGCCAGCAGCCCCGGACTTACCGATGAGCAGTTCTTC
CDR3aa: CASSPGLTDEQFF
d_gene: NA
j_gene: TRBJ2-1
abundance: NA
v_gene: TRBV7-3

CDR3nt: TGTGCCAGCAGCTCGCTGAAGGAGCGGGGGGGGACCGGGGCTTTCTTT
CDR3aa: CASSSLKERGGTGAFF
d_gene: NA
j_gene: TRBJ1-1
abundance: few
v_gene: TRBV11-2

CDR3nt: TGCAGCGTTACTCAGTCGGCCCTCCCCTACAATGAGCAGTACTTC
CDR3aa: CSVTQSALPYNEQYF
d_gene: NA
j_gene: TRBJ2-7
abundance: NA
v_gene: TRBV29-1

CDR3nt: TGTGCCAGCAGCTTATCTTCGGGGACCAATTCACCCCTCCACTTT
CDR3aa: CASSLSSGTNSPLHF
d_gene: NA
j_gene: TRBJ1-6
abundance: NA
v_gene: TRBV7-9

CDR3nt: TGTGCCAGCAGCCCGATTAACAGAAAAACACAGCCCCAGCATTTT
CDR3aa: CASSPINRKTQPQHF
d_gene: NA
j_gene: TRBJ1-5
abundance: many
v_gene: TRBV12-3/TRBV12-4